Shown below are 16 T cell receptor beta chains from a single sample sequenced in a study of Ad26.COV2.S vaccination and SARS-CoV-2 variants. Method: immunoSEQ multiplex PCR; TCRdb's copy keeps in-frame clones and lacks some. The profile shows 250,000 to 300,000 clones, 70% to 90% of them singletons. The sample's treatment: about 20 received Ad26.COV2.S at low or high dose, single or two shots; a few received placebo; per-sample allocation not given. Collection of the samples took place on day 63 after the first injection of vaccine or placebo. Sequencing was performed on peripheral blood, taken in a trial of Ad26.COV2.S vaccine versus placebo. The receptors shown here come from a person between 18 and 65 years old who received the Ad26.COV2.S COVID-19 vaccine or a placebo.

The V gene is TRBV24-1, the J gene TRBJ1-2, with 7 bases identical to TRBD1. The V gene's germline CDR1 is KGHDR and CDR2 SFDVKD. The ends lost 1 base at V and 3 bases at J; junction bases unmatched: 13. The CDR3 sequence is 18 residues long. The CDR3 region has the DNA TGTGCCACCAGTGATTTATCTCGGCCCAGACAGGGAGACTATGGCTACACCTTC. It codes for CATSDLSRPRQGDYGYTF.

The chain links TRBV11-3 to TRBJ2-1; 8 nucleotides align to TRBD2. This CDR3 region has 17 residues. J gave up 8 bases and V 1 base, and 13 bases lay outside the gene matches. The V gene's germline CDR1 is SGHNT and CDR2 YENEEA. CDR3 amino acids: CASSLAAGELGGDEQFF. DNA for the CDR3: TGTGCCAGCAGCTTAGCAGCGGGAGAGCTGGGTGGTGATGAGCAGTTCTTC.

This clone was recorded once. The CDR3 here is CASSSQGTTNEKLFF. CDR3 in DNA: TGTGCCAGCAGCTCACAGGGTACAACTAATGAAAAACTGTTTTTT. The chain has TRBV7-2 and TRBJ1-4; tentatively, D is TRBD1 (6 bases). The CDR3 has 15 residues. The germline V gene encodes CDR1 SGHTA and CDR2 FQGNSA. V lost 4 bases and J 0 bases, leaving 9 bases between the germline ends.

This clone was recorded only once. V usage is TRBV4-2 and J usage is TRBJ1-5, with D tentatively TRBD1 (6 bases). CDR1 and CDR2 from the germline V gene are LGHNA and YNFKEQ. The CDR3 sequence is 15 residues long. V lost 1 base to trimming and J lost 6 bases, with 13 bases between them. CDR3 loop: CASSQGGQPLQPQHF. The CDR3 nucleotides read TGTGCCAGCAGCCAAGGGGGACAACCCCTTCAGCCCCAGCATTTT.

This chain links TRBV9 with TRBJ2-3; TRBD2 is a possible D gene (7 bases). Trimming took off 4 bases at V and 5 bases at J, with 17 bases between the two ends. The CDR3 is 15 amino acids. Per the germline V gene, CDR1 is SGDLS and CDR2 is YYNGEE. In nucleotides, the CDR3 is TGTGCCAGCAGCCCCGGCGGGGGCCTGGGAGATACGCAGTATTTT. Protein product: CASSPGGGLGDTQYF.

V gene TRBV24-1 combines with J gene TRBJ2-1, with 12 bases fitting TRBD2. CDR1 is KGHDR and CDR2 is SFDVKD in the germline V gene. The junction had 3 bases not matched to a gene; V was cut back by 3 bases and J by 7 bases. The CDR3 consists of 15 residues. The DNA of the CDR3 is TGTGCCACCAGTGATCCTCTAGCGGGGGGGAATGAGCAGTTCTTC. Its translation: CATSDPLAGGNEQFF.

The gene calls are TRBV25-1 and TRBJ2-2, with D perhaps matching TRBD1 or TRBD2 (6 bases each). V was shortened by 3 bases and J by 4 bases, with 18 bases between the two germline ends. The CDR3 covers 17 residues. Germline CDR1 reads MGHDK; CDR2 reads SYGVNS. The CDR3 sequence is CASSEAGAGTGTGELFF. The CDR3, as DNA: TGTGCCAGCAGTGAGGCAGGGGCGGGAACCGGCACCGGGGAGCTGTTTTTT.

J is TRBJ2-3 and V is TRBV10-3; 7 positions agree with TRBD2. The CDR3 sequence is 18 residues long. V trimming: 0 bases; J trimming: 0 bases; junction bases outside the gene matches: 9. CDR1 and CDR2 (germline): ENHRY, SYGVKD. In DNA, the CDR3 is TGTGCCATCAGTGAGTCGAGATCGCGGGGGACCAGCACAGATACGCAGTATTTT. It translates to CAISESRSRGTSTDTQYF.

The CDR3 here is CASRRTSTDTQYF. CDR3 coding DNA: TGTGCCAGCCGAAGAACTAGCACAGATACGCAGTATTTT. The genes are TRBV7-2 and TRBJ2-3; D ambiguous. The CDR3 runs 13 residues. Germline loops: CDR1 SGHTA, CDR2 FQGNSA. V gave up 8 bases and J gave up 0 bases, with 9 bases separating them.

This chain joins TRBV5-1 and TRBJ2-3, with D perhaps assigned TRBD1 or TRBD2 (5 bases each). The V gene's germline CDR1 is SGHRS and CDR2 YFSETQ. The CDR3 is made up of 15 amino acids. V lost 1 base, J lost 0 bases, and 9 bases lay in between. CDR3 in DNA: TGCGCCAGCAGCTTGCGGGGCGGGAGCACAGATACGCAGTATTTT. Its translation: CASSLRGGSTDTQYF.

This chain's CDR3 is CASSPIGGQGTYGYTF. As DNA, the CDR3 is TGTGCCAGCAGCCCTATTGGAGGACAGGGGACCTATGGCTACACCTTC. The chain uses TRBV7-2 and TRBJ1-2, with 9 bases matching TRBD1. Germline loops: CDR1 SGHTA, CDR2 FQGNSA. The V segment lost 5 bases and the J segment 4 bases; nucleotides outside the gene matches: 11. The CDR3 consists of 16 residues.

The chain joins TRBV6-5 to TRBJ2-3; no firm D call. The V and J ends lost 5 bases and 2 bases respectively, with 14 bases between them. Germline V CDR1 and CDR2: MNHEY, SVGAGI. The CDR3 has 15 amino acids. The CDR3 sequence: CASSPGEALTDTQYF. CDR3 coding DNA: TGTGCCAGCAGTCCCGGAGAAGCCCTCACAGATACGCAGTATTTT.

The chain uses TRBV19 and TRBJ2-3, with D perhaps assigned TRBD1 or TRBD2 (5 bases each). Germline V gene lookup returns CDR1 LNHDA and CDR2 SQIVND (reference sequence). The CDR3 runs 12 residues. V lost 6 bases, J lost 6 bases, and 10 bases lay in between. The CDR3 sequence: CASRFWGDTQYF. CDR3 sequence (DNA): TGTGCCAGTAGATTCTGGGGGGATACGCAGTATTTT.

This rearrangement joins TRBV9 to TRBJ2-1, with TRBD2 as a possible D gene (7 bases). The V gene lost 4 bases and the J gene lost 4 bases, with 15 bases spanning the gap. This CDR3 has 15 amino acids. Per the germline V gene, CDR1 is SGDLS and CDR2 is YYNGEE. The CDR3 loop reads CASSLRGAGYNEQFF. CDR3 nucleotide sequence: TGTGCCAGCAGCTTACGGGGGGCAGGTTACAATGAGCAGTTCTTC.

The rearrangement links TRBV19 to TRBJ2-3; D is ambiguous. V lost 5 bases and J lost 0, with 12 bases in between. CDR3 length: 15 amino acids. Looked up from germline, CDR1 is LNHDA and CDR2 is SQIVND (reference sequence). CDR3: CASSALRSSTDTQYF. The CDR3 region has the DNA TGTGCCAGTAGTGCACTGCGGAGTAGCACAGATACGCAGTATTTT.

DNA for the CDR3: TGTGCCAGCAGCTTGGTCCCTGACAGATCCACAGATACGCAGTATTTT. This translates into CASSLVPDRSTDTQYF. The rearrangement uses TRBV5-6 and TRBJ2-3; TRBD1 might be the D (5 bases). Deletions cut 0 bases from V and 2 bases from J, with 13 bases between. There are 16 residues in the CDR3. Germline V lookup: CDR1 SGHDT, CDR2 YYEEEE. Drawing the rest from reference TRBV5-6 and TRBJ2-3, the complete variable domain is DAGVTQSPTHLIKTRGQQVTLRCSPKSGHDTVSWYQQALGQGPQFIFQYYEEEERQRGNFPDRFSGHQFPNYSSELNVNALLLGDSALYLCASSLVPDRSTDTQYFGPGTRLTVL.